This T cell receptor beta chain was recovered during a study of response to subunit inactivated influenza vaccine. The study, taken as a whole, reports: Authors proposed each seasonal influenza vaccination draws in few new T cells.

V shed 5 bases and J 3 bases; nucleotides not matched to a gene: 16. This CDR3 is built from 18 residues. The germline gives CDR1 SGHVS, CDR2 FNYEAQ. TCRdb redid the calling of the RT-PCR reads with MiXCR, one entry per CDR3 protein. Here the sample spans 550,000 to 650,000 distinct CDR3 sequences, about 12% being singletons. Comment on this clonotype: Its target is unknown.

This chain links TRBV7-6 with TRBJ2-5; 9 bases match TRBD2. The sample consisted of PBMCs from blood, taken on the day of vaccination. This receptor was identified in a man aged 45-60 years who received an inactivated influenza vaccine. The CDR3 DNA reads TGTGCCAGCAGCGTACTCGGGTCTAGCGGGATGACGAAAGAGACCCAGTACTTC. This sequence encodes CASSVLGSSGMTKETQYF.